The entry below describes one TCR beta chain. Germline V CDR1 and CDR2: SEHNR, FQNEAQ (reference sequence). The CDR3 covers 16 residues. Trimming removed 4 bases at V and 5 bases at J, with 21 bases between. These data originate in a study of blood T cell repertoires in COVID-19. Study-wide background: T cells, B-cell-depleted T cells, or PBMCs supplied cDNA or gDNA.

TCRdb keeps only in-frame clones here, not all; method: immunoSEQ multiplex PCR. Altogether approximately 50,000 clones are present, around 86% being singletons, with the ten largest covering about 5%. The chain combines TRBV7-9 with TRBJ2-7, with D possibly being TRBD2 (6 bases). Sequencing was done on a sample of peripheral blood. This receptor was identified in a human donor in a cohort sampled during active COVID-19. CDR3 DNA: TGTGCCAGCAGCTCGCGCCTTAGCGGAATTGCCCACGAGCAGTACTTC. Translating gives CASSSRLSGIAHEQYF.